This T cell receptor (beta chain) was recorded in a study of T cell repertoires in cytomegalovirus infection. The study's findings and limits: Cumulative frequency (of public TCR beta family members) identified carriers of CMV plus the relevant HLA.

TCRdb processed the reads anew with MiXCR; each CDR3 protein has one entry. The sample contains some 71,000 distinct CDR3 sequences, less than 30% of which appear only once. Regarding this clonotype: Antigen specificity is unknown.

Germline assignment: CDR1 SGHTA and CDR2 FQGNSA. The length of the CDR3 is 14 residues. V was pared by 2 bases and J by 1 base, with 9 bases between. The genes are TRBV7-2 and TRBJ2-7; D call uncertain. Sequences were derived from CD8+ T cells from cultured PBMCs, sampled from culture after CMV antigen stimulation. The receptor's source is a human donor in good health (CMV status not recorded). Some clones in this sample may be carry-over from other donors' samples. The CDR3 DNA follows: TGTGCCAGCAGCTTAAGAACATCTTCCTACGAGCAGTACTTC. Protein sequence: CASSLRTSSYEQYF.